What follows is one T cell receptor (beta chain) and its context. This sample is drawn from a study of CD8 T cells in Susac syndrome. CDR3 length: 14 amino acids. V lost 8 bases to trimming and J lost 2 bases, with 15 bases between them. The multiple sclerosis control group was made up of treatment-naive patients with stable or active relapsing-remitting disease. RNA in amounts of roughly 0.5 to 1 ug was reverse transcribed with random hexamers. Via MiXCR, TCRdb re-called the immunoSEQ multiplex PCR reads, giving one row per CDR3 protein. The table records about 430,000 distinct CDR3 sequences, around 83% of them present only once.

Material for sequencing was CD8+ T cells from PBMCs. This TCR came from a human donor with multiple sclerosis. This chain joins TRBV12-3 or TRBV12-4 and TRBJ1-2; D is ambiguous. The CDR3 nucleotides read TGTGCCAGCCAGTTTAGTCCGGAAAACTATGGCTACACCTTC. Translated: CASQFSPENYGYTF.